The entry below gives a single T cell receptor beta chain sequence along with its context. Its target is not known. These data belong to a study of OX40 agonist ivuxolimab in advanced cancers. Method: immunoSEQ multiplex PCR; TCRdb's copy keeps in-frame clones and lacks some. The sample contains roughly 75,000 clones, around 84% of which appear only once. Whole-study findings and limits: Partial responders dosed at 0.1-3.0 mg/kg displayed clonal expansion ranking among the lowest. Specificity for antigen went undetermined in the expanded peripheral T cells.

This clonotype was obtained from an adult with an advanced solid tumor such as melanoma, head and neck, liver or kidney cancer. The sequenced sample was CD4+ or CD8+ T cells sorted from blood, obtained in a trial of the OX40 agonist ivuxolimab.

CDR3 sequence (DNA): TGTGCCAGCAGTTTACAGGGACTAGCGGGAGGGGGTGAGCAGTTCTTC. Protein: CASSLQGLAGGGEQFF. V gene TRBV27 combines with J gene TRBJ2-1, with 16 nucleotides matching TRBD2. V lost 2 bases to trimming and J lost 9 bases; unmatched junction nucleotides: 4. The CDR3 consists of 16 residues. Per germline, CDR1 MNHEY and CDR2 SMNVEV (reference sequence).